The present entry profiles one T cell receptor (beta chain) with its context. Assay: immunoSEQ multiplex PCR; the TCRdb copy retains only in-frame clones and omits some. The sample contains some 290,000 clones, 89% of which appear only once. The sample comes from a study of blood T cell repertoires in COVID-19. Across the whole study: The cDNA or gDNA used as material had been derived from T cells, B-cell-depleted T cells, or PBMCs.

Enrolled during active infection, Seattle patients were then followed longitudinally. This CDR3 region has 16 residues. The genes are TRBV21-1 and TRBJ1-1; the table's D call, TRBD1, has no DNA check behind it. TRBV21-1 constitutes a pseudogene. The sample consisted of peripheral blood. This TCR derives from a woman aged 25 to 39 with COVID-19, enrolled during active disease. The DNA for the CDR3 is TGTGCCAGCAGCATATTAGCCGGGACAGCCAACACTGAAGCTTTCTTT. The encoded protein is CASSILAGTANTEAFF.